Presented here are 11 T cell receptor beta chains from one specimen sequenced in a study of T-cell memory formation after mild COVID-19. Via MiXCR, TCRdb re-called the 5' RACE reads, giving one row per CDR3 protein. The sample includes 550,000 to 600,000 distinct CDR3 sequences, around 15% of them seen just once. What was sequenced was PBMCs or a T cell subset sorted from them (not recorded which). These receptors all stem from an adult woman who had mild COVID-19 (a few samples of this study predate the infection). Cell type and time point are not known.

This clonotype was counted between two and nine times. The V call is TRBV30, the J call TRBJ2-7; no clear D. The CDR3 runs to 13 residues. Germline V gene lookup returns CDR1 GTSNPN and CDR2 SVGIG (reference sequence). The germline V and J ends were trimmed by 2 bases and 4 bases, with 12 bases remaining between them. CDR3 coding DNA: TGTGCCTGGAGTAGTGGATTATCGTACGAGCAGTACTTC. Protein sequence: CAWSSGLSYEQYF.

This clonotype was observed a handful of times. V gene TRBV24-1 combines with J gene TRBJ2-1; weak D call: TRBD2 (7 bases). Germline CDR1 reads KGHDR; CDR2 reads SFDVKD. V was cut by 2 bases and J by 4 bases, with 23 bases left in between. The CDR3 is 19 amino acids. This CDR3 reads CATSDSRGRILSRYNEQFF. The CDR3, as DNA: TGTGCCACCAGTGATTCGCGGGGGCGCATATTAAGTCGATACAATGAGCAGTTCTTC.

Only a few counts were recorded for this clonotype. This sequence joins TRBV19 and TRBJ2-7, with 9 bases matching TRBD1. V lost 5 bases, J lost 6 bases, and 8 bases stayed unmatched. The CDR3 covers 14 residues. The germline V gene has CDR1 LNHDA and CDR2 SQIVND (reference sequence). This CDR3 reads CASSVSGQGGEQYF. CDR3 coding DNA: TGTGCCAGTAGTGTCTCGGGACAGGGTGGCGAGCAGTACTTC. The full variable domain, its missing parts supplied by reference TRBV19 and TRBJ2-7, is DGGITQSPKYLFRKEGQNVTLSCEQNLNHDAMYWYRQDPGQGLRLIYYSQIVNDFQKGDIAEGYSVSREKKESFPLTVTSAQKNPTAFYLCASSVSGQGGEQYFGPGTRLTVT.

The CDR3 reads CASSQSTGNTGELFF. CDR3 in DNA: TGTGCCAGCAGTCAATCGACGGGAAACACCGGGGAGCTGTTTTTT. This rearrangement joins TRBV12-3 or TRBV12-4 to TRBJ2-2; maybe TRBD2 (5 bases). The CDR3 length is 15 residues. The V gene lost 5 bases and the J gene lost 2 bases, with 12 bases spanning the gap.

This clonotype turned up a few times. This chain joins TRBV3-1 and TRBJ2-2; D may be TRBD1 or TRBD2 (5 bases each). V was pared by 4 bases and J by 7 bases, with 13 bases between. The CDR3 totals 14 residues. Per the germline V gene, CDR1 is LGHDT and CDR2 is YNNKEL (reference sequence). In DNA, the CDR3 is TGTGCCAGCAGCCCGGGACCGCCGAACGGGGAGCTGTTTTTT. Translating it yields CASSPGPPNGELFF.

The chain uses TRBV4-2 and TRBJ1-3; 9 nucleotides align to TRBD1. V was pared by 4 bases and J by 5 bases, with 15 bases of the junction left unmatched. This CDR3 contains 18 residues. Per the germline V gene, CDR1 is LGHNA and CDR2 is YNFKEQ. This chain's CDR3 is CASSLPGQGLGGRNTIYF. CDR3 in DNA: TGTGCCAGCAGCCTACCGGGACAGGGTTTAGGTGGGAGAAACACCATATATTTT.

The chain couples TRBV7-9 to TRBJ2-7, with 7 bases aligning to TRBD2. The CDR3 is 16 residues long. J gave up 6 bases and V 5 bases, and 16 bases lay outside the gene matches. Germline-derived CDR1 and CDR2 are SEHNR and FQNEAQ (reference sequence). CDR3 residues: CASSPIRPREYREQYF. CDR3 nucleotide sequence: TGTGCCAGCAGCCCAATTCGGCCGCGGGAGTATCGCGAGCAGTACTTC. The whole variable domain, filled in from reference TRBV7-9 and TRBJ2-7, reads DTGVSQNPRHKITKRGQNVTFRCDPISEHNRLYWYRQTLGQGPEFLTYFQNEAQLEKSRLLSDRFSAERPKGSFSTLEIQRTEQGDSAMYLCASSPIRPREYREQYFGPGTRLTVT.

The chain carries TRBV7-2 and TRBJ2-1; unclear D gene. The CDR3 runs to 13 residues. V shed 5 bases and J shed 8 bases, with 13 bases lying between them. CDR1 and CDR2 (germline): SGHTA, FQGNSA. As DNA, the CDR3 is TGTGCCAGCAGCCAACCGGGTGAGGATGAGCAGTTCTTC. It is translated as CASSQPGEDEQFF.

This clonotype came up a few times. This rearrangement joins TRBV12-3 or TRBV12-4 to TRBJ1-4, with D possibly matching TRBD1 (5 bases). Trimming pared 5 bases from V and 8 bases from J, leaving 18 bases between. CDR3 length: 15 amino acids. For the CDR3, the DNA is TGTGCCAGCAGTGCCACGACAGTTCAAGACGAAAAACTGTTTTTT. This gives the protein CASSATTVQDEKLFF.

This chain joins TRBV9 and TRBJ2-5; 12 bases are shared with TRBD1. This CDR3 is 19 amino acids long. V shed 4 bases, J shed 5 bases, and the junction held 18 bases outside the gene matches. Germline CDR1 SGDLS, CDR2 YYNGEE. The CDR3 DNA follows: TGTGCCAGCAGCCCCCCCCGGCCGGGGGACAGGGGGCTACGGGAGACCCAGTACTTC. Its protein is CASSPPRPGDRGLRETQYF.

The table lists this clonotype with a few counts. The chain is built from TRBV6-5 and TRBJ1-1; tentatively, D is TRBD1 (5 bases). The CDR3 runs 13 residues. The germline V gene encodes CDR1 MNHEY and CDR2 SVGAGI. V was clipped by 6 bases and J by 5 bases, with 13 bases between them. The CDR3, as DNA: TGTGCCAGCAGGCAGGGATTTGTGACTGAAGCTTTCTTT. Translation: CASRQGFVTEAFF.